Presented here are 18 T cell receptor beta chains from one specimen sequenced in a study of T cells after yellow fever vaccination. TCRdb redid the calling of the 5' RACE reads with MiXCR, one entry per CDR3 protein. The sample contains 300,000 to 350,000 distinct CDR3 sequences, 3.5% to 4.5% of which appear only once. The sample in question was PBMCs, obtained 15 days after the yellow fever booster vaccination. The source of these receptors is a man aged 18-30 years who received the YFV17D yellow fever vaccine.

This clonotype came up many times. This chain uses TRBV7-2 with TRBJ2-3; D is perhaps TRBD1 or TRBD2 (6 bases each). Germline values: CDR1 SGHTA, CDR2 FQGNSA. The CDR3 sequence is 15 residues long. Deletions cut 1 base from V and 8 bases from J, with 16 bases between. The CDR3 region is CASSLEGQGRTTQYF. CDR3 bases: TGTGCCAGCAGCTTAGAGGGGCAGGGGAGGACTACGCAGTATTTT.

There are a few counts of this clonotype. This chain links TRBV12-5 with TRBJ2-1; a weak D match, TRBD1 (5 bases). The CDR3 is 15 residues long. With 5 bases removed from V and 5 bases from J, the gap between germline ends came to 16 bases. Germline CDR1 LGHNT, CDR2 FRNRAP. CDR3: CASGPQGLTHNEQFF. CDR3 bases: TGTGCTAGTGGTCCTCAGGGTCTCACACACAATGAGCAGTTCTTC.

This clonotype was detected many times. The CDR3 spells CASRTGVGEQYV. CDR3 in DNA: TGTGCCAGCAGAACAGGGGTCGGGGAGCAGTACGTC. V is TRBV6-5 and J is TRBJ2-7, with TRBD1 matching 7 bases. The V segment lost 6 bases and the J segment 7 bases; nucleotides outside the gene matches: 6. The CDR3 consists of 12 residues. Germline lookup yields CDR1 MNHEY and CDR2 SVGAGI.

This clonotype was counted between two and nine times. This chain links TRBV4-3 with TRBJ1-4, with D perhaps matching TRBD1 (5 bases). The CDR3 spans 15 residues. Germline CDR1 LGHNA, CDR2 YSLEER. V gave up 3 bases and J gave up 8 bases, with 16 bases separating them. CDR3 in amino acids: CASSQRGTPQEKLFF. The CDR3 nucleotides are TGCGCCAGCAGCCAGAGAGGGACCCCGCAGGAAAAACTGTTTTTT.

The chain carries TRBV11-2 and TRBJ2-5; 8 bases match TRBD2. With 1 base clipped from V and 10 bases from J, the junction kept 5 bases outside the gene matches. The germline gives CDR1 SGHAT, CDR2 FQNNGV. The CDR3 runs to 13 residues. CDR3 in DNA: TGTGCCAGCAGCTTAGCACGGGGGGGGGACCAGTACTTC. It is translated as CASSLARGGDQYF.

The chain has TRBV4-3 and TRBJ1-2, with 7 bases that match TRBD1. Germline V gene lookup returns CDR1 LGHNA and CDR2 YSLEER. The CDR3 sequence is 14 residues long. The V gene end was trimmed by 6 bases and the J gene end by 0 bases; junction bases not matched to a gene: 4. This CDR3 is CASRKTGANYGYTF. The CDR3 nucleotides read TGCGCCAGCAGAAAAACAGGGGCTAACTATGGCTACACCTTC.

The chain links TRBV2 to TRBJ2-1, with a possible D match to TRBD1 (6 bases). V lost 7 bases and J 0 bases, leaving 13 bases between the germline ends. Per germline, CDR1 SNHLY and CDR2 FYNNEI. CDR3 length: 15 amino acids. The CDR3 spells CASKGQLYSYNEQFF. In nucleotides, the CDR3 is TGTGCCAGCAAGGGACAACTCTACTCCTACAATGAGCAGTTCTTC.

This chain joins TRBV15 and TRBJ2-2; D not resolved. Germline V gene sequence: CDR1 LNHNV, CDR2 YYDKDF (reference sequence). Trimming cost V 1 base and J 6 bases, with 6 bases left between them. This CDR3 comprises 13 residues. The CDR3: CATSRALSGELFF. For the CDR3, the DNA is TGTGCCACCAGCAGAGCCCTTTCCGGGGAGCTGTTTTTT.

This clonotype was detected many times. The chain has TRBV5-1 and TRBJ1-2; a possible D gene is TRBD1 (5 bases). Germline V gene data show CDR1 as SGHRS and CDR2 as YFSETQ. CDR3 length equals 13 residues. With 9 bases removed from V and 6 bases from J, the gap between germline ends came to 18 bases. The CDR3 sequence is CATSRDAHDGYTF. In DNA form, the CDR3 reads TGCGCCACCTCCCGGGACGCCCACGATGGCTACACCTTC.

This sequence joins TRBV7-8 and TRBJ2-1; D may match TRBD1 or TRBD2 (6 bases each). Trimming cost V 5 bases and J 0 bases, with 20 bases left between them. Germline V gene sequence: CDR1 SGHVS, CDR2 FQNEAQ. The CDR3 totals 18 residues. The CDR3 reads CASSHSRTGASSYNEQFF. The DNA of the CDR3 is TGTGCCAGCAGCCACTCTCGAACGGGGGCCAGCTCCTACAATGAGCAGTTCTTC.

Ten or more counts support this clonotype. The chain has TRBV6-5 and TRBJ2-3; no definite D call. The CDR3 consists of 14 residues. Germline CDR1 and CDR2: MNHEY and SVGAGI. Trimming pared 6 bases from V and 1 base from J, leaving 11 bases between. The CDR3 nucleotides read TGTGCCAGCAGCCGAACTCGGGGCACAGATACGCAGTATTTT. Translating it yields CASSRTRGTDTQYF.

This clonotype has ten or more counts. The rearrangement joins TRBV5-1 to TRBJ2-7; D may be TRBD2 (6 bases). CDR1 is SGHRS, CDR2 YFSETQ, per germline. The length of the CDR3 is 13 residues. The V end was cut by 7 bases, the J end by 5 bases, with 16 bases between. In DNA form, the CDR3 reads TGCGCCAGCGCCGATCAGGGAGGCGACGAGCAGTACTTC. Protein sequence: CASADQGGDEQYF.

This clonotype appeared many times. This chain links TRBV4-1 with TRBJ2-1; the match to TRBD1 covers 8 bases. The V gene's germline CDR1 is MGHRA and CDR2 YSYEKL. The CDR3 contains 15 residues. V dropped 0 bases and J dropped 8; count of bases not matched to a gene: 6. CDR3 sequence reads: CASSQERQGADEQFF. CDR3 DNA: TGCGCCAGCAGCCAAGAGCGGCAGGGGGCCGATGAGCAGTTCTTC.

This sequence joins TRBV6-5 and TRBJ2-7; D is tentatively TRBD1 or TRBD2 (6 bases each). The CDR3 extends over 17 amino acids. V lost 0 bases to trimming and J lost 4 bases, with 19 bases between them. The V gene's germline CDR1 is MNHEY and CDR2 SVGAGI. In DNA, the CDR3 is TGTGCCAGCAGTTACTCCGGCTCCGGGGGCGCCGCATACGAGCAGTACTTC. It encodes CASSYSGSGGAAYEQYF.

The CDR3 reads CASSLPDRGNTEAFF. The CDR3 nucleotides are TGTGCCAGCAGCTTACCAGACCGCGGGAACACTGAAGCTTTCTTT. The chain uses TRBV7-9 and TRBJ1-1; no clear D. Trimming left V 2 bases short and J 1 base short, with 11 bases between. Germline V gene lookup returns CDR1 SEHNR and CDR2 FQNEAQ (reference sequence). CDR3 length: 15 amino acids.

This clonotype was observed many times. Written as DNA, the CDR3 is TGTGCCAGCAGTCAGACTAGCGGGGGGACCCAGTACTTC. This codes for CASSQTSGGTQYF. This sequence joins TRBV12-3 or TRBV12-4 and TRBJ2-5; 12 bases are shared with TRBD2. The CDR3 runs 13 residues. J lost 7 bases, V lost 5 bases, and 2 bases had no gene match.

At least ten counts were recorded for this clonotype. The chain recombines TRBV4-3 with TRBJ2-2; D is unclear. The germline gives CDR1 LGHNA, CDR2 YSLEER. The CDR3 consists of 14 residues. The germline V and J ends were trimmed by 1 base and 5 bases, with 8 bases remaining between them. The CDR3, as DNA: TGCGCCAGCAGCCAAGGTGCCTTGACCGGGGAGCTGTTTTTT. It specifies CASSQGALTGELFF.

This clonotype appeared a few times. The chain has TRBV7-9 and TRBJ1-3, with D possibly being TRBD1 (5 bases). Deletions cut 5 bases from V and 8 bases from J, with 7 bases between. The CDR3 length is 11 residues. Germline CDR1 is SEHNR and CDR2 is FQNEAQ (reference sequence). CDR3 nucleotides: TGTGCCAGCAGCCCGGGGGACACCATATATTTT. Protein product: CASSPGDTIYF.